The clone carrying this T cell receptor (beta chain) turned up a few times. Its antigen is as yet unknown. Though nominally healthy at sampling, donors likely had unrecorded immune exposures. This PCR relied on a set of 60 Vbeta primers and 13 Jbeta primers. Clones were sequenced by immunoSEQ multiplex PCR, and TCRdb holds only the in-frame ones, with some missing. The sample lists approximately 160,000 clones; approximately 82% were seen once. This entry is derived from a study of cytomegalovirus exposure and HLA in healthy donors. Overall study: Genetic ancestry analysis placed around four fifths of the roughly 400 donors that were genotyped in the Caucasian-associated cluster. Study-wide results and caveats: Among TCR sequences, most were rare, though some public TCRs appeared in many donors.

The germline CDR1 and CDR2 sequences are MDHEN and SYDVKM. Trimming removed 7 bases from V and 1 base from J, with 20 bases in between. The CDR3 has 16 residues. The receptor's source is a male donor in good health and CMV-seronegative. The J gene is TRBJ2-7, the V gene TRBV28, with a weak D call TRBD1 (6 bases). The sequencing sample was made of PBMCs. DNA of the CDR3: TGTGCCAGCACCTCGGTCCCAGGGGCCACTTCCTACGAGCAGTACTTC. This encodes CASTSVPGATSYEQYF.